This TCR beta chain stems from a study of T cells expressing NK-cell markers. Synthesis of TCR beta cDNA relied on 5'RACE template switching carrying UMIs. From the 5' RACE reads, TCRdb lists one entry per CDR3 protein and no DNA. The repertoire table contains about 380,000 distinct CDR3 sequences. CDR1 is LNHDA and CDR2 is SQIVND in the germline V gene (reference sequence). This CDR3 has 14 amino acids. This clonotype was obtained from a man aged 18 to 69 in good health. Material: blood T cells: a sorted CD56 or NKG2C T cell subset, CD4+ or CD8+ T cells, or bulk PBMC T cells (not recorded which). This chain joins TRBV19 and TRBJ2-7; TCRdb designates TRBD1, a call that cannot be tested without DNA. CDR3 amino acids: CATTPRTGTYEQYF.